These 26 T cell receptor delta chains share one sample of origin, sequenced in a study of Vδ1+ human thymocytes. Study-wide results and limits: Thymic TRG and TRD repertoires appeared highly polyclonal, with Gaussian CDR3 length distributions.

Sequences come from RNA converted to cDNA by reverse transcription. Pooled V-gene forward primers with one constant-region reverse primer generated the CDR3 amplicons by multiplex PCR. TCRdb reprocessed the multiplex PCR reads through CATT. The sample lists just under 55,000 delta-chain clones, about 15% occurring once. The antigens for these receptors are not known. The specimen sequenced was Vdelta1+ gamma-delta thymocytes from the thymus. The sample's subset: FACS-sorted CD3+ TCRalphabeta- TCRVdelta1+ TCRVdelta2- thymocytes. All receptors come from a boy younger than two who had congenital heart surgery.

The V and J genes are TRDV1 and TRDJ2, with TRDD3 identical over 7 bases. After removal of 0 bases from V and 8 bases from J, the junction contained 18 bases not matched to a gene. The CDR3 runs to 19 residues. From germline, CDR1 is TSWWSYY and CDR2 QGS. The CDR3 DNA follows: TGTGCTCTTGGGGAACTATCCAGACTCCCGGATACGGGGTGGGCACAACTCTTCTTT. Translating gives CALGELSRLPDTGWAQLFF.

V is TRDV1 and J is TRDJ1; 10 bases are shared with TRDD3. Trimming at V came to 7 bases and at J to 4 bases, leaving 9 bases not matched to a gene. This CDR3 is 15 amino acids long. Germline V gives CDR1 TSWWSYY, CDR2 QGS. The CDR3 coding sequence is TGTGCTCTTGCCTACGGTGGGGGATACCACGATAAACTCATCTTT. Protein: CALAYGGGYHDKLIF.

This chain joins TRDV1 and TRDJ1; maybe TRDD2 (9 bases). Germline CDR1 is TSWWSYY and CDR2 is QGS. Between the trimmed V and J ends, which lost 5 bases and 0 bases, there was a span of 28 bases. The CDR3 is 20 residues long. Written as DNA, the CDR3 is TGTGCTCTTGGGACCCTGCCTTCCTACTGGGGGTCGAAGTACACCGATAAACTCATCTTT. Residues: CALGTLPSYWGSKYTDKLIF.

The V and J genes are TRDV1 and TRDJ1; weak D call: TRDD2 (6 bases). Germline assignment: CDR1 TSWWSYY and CDR2 QGS. This CDR3 is 19 amino acids long. V gave up 3 bases and J gave up 0 bases, with 23 bases separating them. The CDR3 reads CALGDIPSYPTPYTDKLIF. The DNA of the CDR3 is TGTGCTCTTGGGGATATTCCATCCTACCCTACACCGTACACCGATAAACTCATCTTT.

The gene calls are TRDV1 and TRDJ1; 10 bases map to TRDD3. V gave up 1 base and J gave up 1 base; unmatched junction bases: 18. The CDR3 totals 21 residues. The germline V gene has CDR1 TSWWSYY and CDR2 QGS. The DNA of the CDR3 is TGTGCTCTTGGGGAACCTTATCGATCTCCCTCACTGGGGGATCTCACCGATAAACTCATCTTT. It yields the protein CALGEPYRSPSLGDLTDKLIF.

V gene TRDV1 combines with J gene TRDJ1; 7 bases line up with TRDD2. The V and J ends lost 1 base and 1 base, in that order; junction bases with no gene match: 12. The CDR3 is 18 residues long. Germline loops: CDR1 TSWWSYY, CDR2 QGS. As DNA, the CDR3 is TGTGCTCTTGGGGAACGTGGTTCCTACAATAGAGGCACCGATAAACTCATCTTT. It is translated as CALGERGSYNRGTDKLIF.

The rearrangement links TRDV1 to TRDJ1; 10 nucleotides line up with TRDD3. Germline-derived CDR1 and CDR2 are TSWWSYY and QGS. This CDR3 has 19 residues. V shed 4 bases and J 2 bases; nucleotides not matched to a gene: 16. CDR3: CALGGIPPWGDTRTDKLIF. CDR3 DNA sequence: TGTGCTCTTGGGGGGATTCCCCCCTGGGGGGATACGCGGACCGATAAACTCATCTTT.

This clone was seen only a few times. The V and J genes are TRDV1 and TRDJ1; 7 nucleotides align to TRDD3. Trimming cost V 0 bases and J 1 base; bases outside gene matches: 11. CDR1 TSWWSYY and CDR2 QGS come from the germline V gene. The CDR3 covers 18 residues. The CDR3 spells CALGELSLGGDSTDKLIF. The CDR3 region has the DNA TGTGCTCTTGGGGAACTCTCGCTCGGGGGGGATTCCACCGATAAACTCATCTTT.

This clone was counted once. A much larger clone lies one base from this, so it may be a read error. This specimen includes other DNA sequences encoding the same CDR3. J is TRDJ1 and V is TRAV29/DV5, with D perhaps TRDD3 (6 bases). The germline V gene encodes CDR1 NSMFDY and CDR2 ISSIKDK. This CDR3 contains 21 residues. CDR3 region: CAASEWSTIVLGQPYTDKLIF. In DNA, the CDR3 is TGTGCCGCAAGCGAGTGGTCCACCATCGTACTGGGACAACCGTACACCGATAAACTCATCTTT.

This clone was seen a handful of times. The chain carries TRDV1 and TRDJ1; D might be TRDD2 (8 bases). Germline CDR1 and CDR2: TSWWSYY and QGS. Trimming took 6 bases from V and 5 from J, leaving 37 bases between them. The CDR3 totals 21 residues. This chain's CDR3 is CALGPVTRGLPILVLGDKLIF. DNA for the CDR3: TGTGCTCTTGGCCCGGTGACCCGGGGCCTTCCTATTTTGGTACTGGGGGATAAACTCATCTTT.

V gene TRDV1 combines with J gene TRDJ1; the match to TRDD3 covers 12 bases. V lost 3 bases and J lost 0; bases outside the gene matches: 29. CDR3 size: 25 residues. Germline assignment: CDR1 TSWWSYY and CDR2 QGS. The chain's CDR3 is CALGDLLPRRAYWGIPSGYTDKLIF. CDR3 in DNA: TGTGCTCTTGGGGACTTACTTCCTAGAAGGGCGTACTGGGGGATACCCTCGGGGTACACCGATAAACTCATCTTT.

Remarks on this clone: This may arise from a read error, as a much more abundant clone is one base away. The chain employs TRDV2 and TRDJ1, with unresolved D. Germline CDR1 reads GEAIGNYY; CDR2 reads EKD. The ends were cut back, 0 bases at V and 1 base at J, with 11 bases in the middle. The CDR3 is 15 amino acids. The CDR3 reads CACDTAGHLTDKLIF. The CDR3, as DNA: TGTGCCTGTGACACCGCTGGACACCTCACCGATAAACTCATCTTT.

This clone occurred a few times. The chain employs TRDV1 and TRDJ1; the D gene is possibly TRDD3 (5 bases). Per germline, CDR1 TSWWSYY and CDR2 QGS. This CDR3 has 16 amino acids. The germline V and J ends were trimmed by 5 bases and 0 bases, with 16 bases remaining between them. The CDR3 region is CALGLATRGDTDKLIF. CDR3 DNA sequence: TGTGCTCTTGGGCTAGCCACCCGGGGAGACACCGATAAACTCATCTTT.

This clone has a single count. This sequence may be a read error, since a much larger clone differs from it by one base. The rearrangement joins TRDV2 to TRDJ1, with TRDD3 as a possible D gene (6 bases). V lost 7 bases, J lost 7 bases, and 18 bases lay in between. Germline lookup yields CDR1 GEAIGNYY and CDR2 EKD. This CDR3 is built from 13 residues. The DNA of the CDR3 is TGTGCCTGCCGAGCACTGGGAGATGTTAAACTCATCTTT. Residues: CACRALGDVKLIF.

The table lists this clone with a few counts. The rearrangement uses TRDV1 and TRDJ1; D tentatively reads TRDD2 or TRDD3 (7 bases each). CDR1 is TSWWSYY and CDR2 is QGS in the germline V gene. The length of the CDR3 is 21 residues. V lost 2 bases to trimming and J lost 0 bases, with 28 bases between them. The CDR3 bases are TGTGCTCTTGGGGAAGGATCACTTCCTAAGGCTGGGGGCCGGTACACCGATAAACTCATCTTT. Amino acid sequence: CALGEGSLPKAGGRYTDKLIF.

The chain is built from TRDV1 and TRDJ1, with 7 bases lining up with TRDD2. Losses at the gene ends were 2 bases for V and 0 bases for J; bases not matched to a gene: 9. From germline, CDR1 is TSWWSYY and CDR2 QGS. The CDR3 runs to 17 residues. CDR3 coding DNA: TGTGCTCTTGGGGAAATATTTCCTACCCGCCACACCGATAAACTCATCTTT. Translation gives CALGEIFPTRHTDKLIF.

The V gene is TRDV1, the J gene TRDJ1; weak D call: TRDD3 (5 bases). The CDR3 consists of 15 residues. CDR1 and CDR2 (germline): TSWWSYY, QGS. V dropped 2 bases and J dropped 3 bases, with 13 bases sitting between them. CDR3 residues: CALGELGSPPDKLIF. In DNA, the CDR3 is TGTGCTCTTGGGGAATTGGGGTCCCCCCCCGATAAACTCATCTTT.

This clone was counted between two and nine times. The gene calls are TRDV1 and TRDJ1; D possibly corresponds to TRDD2 (8 bases). This CDR3 spans 20 amino acids. Germline V lookup: CDR1 TSWWSYY, CDR2 QGS. V was cut by 2 bases and J by 2 bases, with 27 bases left in between. As DNA, the CDR3 is TGTGCTCTTGGGGAAGAGGGCACTTCCTACGTGTCGGGGGATACCGATAAACTCATCTTT. The encoded protein is CALGEEGTSYVSGDTDKLIF.

This clone was observed a few times. This rearrangement joins TRDV1 to TRDJ1; 8 nucleotides agree with TRDD3. The germline gives CDR1 TSWWSYY, CDR2 QGS. The V gene end was trimmed by 0 bases and the J gene end by 0 bases; junction bases not matched to a gene: 12. The CDR3 sequence is 19 residues long. The CDR3 loop reads CALGELANGGGLNTDKLIF. CDR3 DNA sequence: TGTGCTCTTGGGGAACTAGCTAACGGTGGGGGATTAAACACCGATAAACTCATCTTT.

This rearrangement joins TRDV1 to TRDJ1, with 8 bases fitting TRDD3. The ends lost 1 base at V and 1 base at J; junction bases unmatched: 26. This CDR3 has 23 amino acids. Germline CDR1 TSWWSYY, CDR2 QGS. The CDR3 spells CALGERITLQSHLGDLSTDKLIF. DNA of the CDR3: TGTGCTCTTGGGGAACGTATTACTTTACAATCCCATCTGGGGGACTTATCCACCGATAAACTCATCTTT.

The genes are TRDV1 and TRDJ1; possible D gene TRDD3, 6 bases. V was clipped by 7 bases and J by 0 bases, with 18 bases between them. This CDR3 has 16 amino acids. Germline CDR1 reads TSWWSYY; CDR2 reads QGS. The CDR3 DNA sequence: TGTGCTCTTGTCGTCTACGTCGGGGGAAACACCGATAAACTCATCTTT. It is translated as CALVVYVGGNTDKLIF.

To note about this clone: An end of the junction does not agree with germline; a read error may underlie this. The chain uses TRDV1 and TRDJ1; 10 bases line up with TRDD3. Germline CDR1 TSWWSYY, CDR2 QGS. This CDR3 region has 17 residues. CDR3 region: CALGELLGDTGTDKLIF. The CDR3 DNA follows: TGCGCTCTTGGGGAACTGTTGGGGGATACAGGCACCGATAAACTCATCTTT.

This clone was observed a few times. The J gene is TRDJ1, the V gene TRDV1, with D uncertain. V gave up 1 base and J gave up 2 bases, with 20 bases separating them. This CDR3 comprises 18 residues. Germline V gene lookup returns CDR1 TSWWSYY and CDR2 QGS. The CDR3 nucleotides are TGTGCTCTTGGGGAACGACAGACCAGCCATTTAGGGACCGATAAACTCATCTTT. Translation gives CALGERQTSHLGTDKLIF.

This clone was picked up a small number of times. The rearrangement links TRDV1 to TRDJ1; TRDD3 is a possible D gene (5 bases). CDR3 length: 20 amino acids. V lost 5 bases, J lost 0 bases, and 28 bases lay in between. The germline V gene encodes CDR1 TSWWSYY and CDR2 QGS. This CDR3 is CALGRRDCLAMGCYTDKLIF. CDR3 nucleotides: TGTGCTCTTGGGCGAAGGGATTGTCTCGCGATGGGATGTTACACCGATAAACTCATCTTT.

The chain employs TRDV1 and TRDJ1, with 8 bases lining up with TRDD3. The length of the CDR3 is 21 residues. V lost 4 bases, J lost 0 bases, and 22 bases stayed unmatched. Germline V gives CDR1 TSWWSYY, CDR2 QGS. CDR3 nucleotides: TGTGCTCTTGGGGGCCCCGGGCTCTCGACGTACTGGGGGGAGTACACCGATAAACTCATCTTT. Translation gives CALGGPGLSTYWGEYTDKLIF.

In this sample, this clone turned up many times. In the same sample, other DNA sequences code for this CDR3. J is TRDJ1 and V is TRDV2; TRDD3 is a possible D gene (6 bases). Trimming pared 0 bases from V and 2 bases from J, leaving 12 bases between. Germline CDR1 is GEAIGNYY and CDR2 is EKD. The CDR3 totals 15 residues. In DNA form, the CDR3 reads TGTGCCTGTGACACCTGGGGGCCGCTTACCGATAAACTCATCTTT. This translates into CACDTWGPLTDKLIF.